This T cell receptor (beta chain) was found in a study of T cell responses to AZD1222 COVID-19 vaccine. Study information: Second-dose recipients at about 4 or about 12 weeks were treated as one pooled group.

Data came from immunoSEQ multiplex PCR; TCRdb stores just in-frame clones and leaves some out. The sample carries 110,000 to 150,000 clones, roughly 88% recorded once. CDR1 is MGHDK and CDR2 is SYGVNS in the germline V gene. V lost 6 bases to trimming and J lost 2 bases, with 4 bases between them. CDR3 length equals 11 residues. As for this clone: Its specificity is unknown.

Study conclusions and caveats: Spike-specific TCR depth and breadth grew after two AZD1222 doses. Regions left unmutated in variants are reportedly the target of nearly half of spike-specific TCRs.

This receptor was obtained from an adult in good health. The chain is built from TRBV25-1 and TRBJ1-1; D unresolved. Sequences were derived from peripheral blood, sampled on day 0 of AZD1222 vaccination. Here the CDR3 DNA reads TGTGCCAGCAGCTTAAACACTGAAGCTTTCTTT. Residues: CASSLNTEAFF.